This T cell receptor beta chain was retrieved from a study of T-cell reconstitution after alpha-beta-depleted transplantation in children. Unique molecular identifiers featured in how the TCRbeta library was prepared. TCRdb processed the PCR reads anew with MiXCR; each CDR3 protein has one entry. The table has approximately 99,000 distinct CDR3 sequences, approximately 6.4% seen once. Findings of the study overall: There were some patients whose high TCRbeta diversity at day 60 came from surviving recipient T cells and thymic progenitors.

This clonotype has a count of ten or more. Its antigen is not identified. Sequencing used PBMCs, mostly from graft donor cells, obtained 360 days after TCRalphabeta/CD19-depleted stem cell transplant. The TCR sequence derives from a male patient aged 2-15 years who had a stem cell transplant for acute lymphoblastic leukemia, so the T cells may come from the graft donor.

In DNA form, the CDR3 reads TGCAGTGCCCCCTTTGCCGGGCCTCTTTCCAGGGAGACCCAGTACTTC. Translating gives CSAPFAGPLSRETQYF. The genes are TRBV20-1 and TRBJ2-5; D gene ambiguous. Trimming stripped 6 bases from V and 5 bases from J, with 25 bases between. Germline lookup yields CDR1 DFQATT and CDR2 SNEGSKA (reference sequence). There are 16 residues in the CDR3.